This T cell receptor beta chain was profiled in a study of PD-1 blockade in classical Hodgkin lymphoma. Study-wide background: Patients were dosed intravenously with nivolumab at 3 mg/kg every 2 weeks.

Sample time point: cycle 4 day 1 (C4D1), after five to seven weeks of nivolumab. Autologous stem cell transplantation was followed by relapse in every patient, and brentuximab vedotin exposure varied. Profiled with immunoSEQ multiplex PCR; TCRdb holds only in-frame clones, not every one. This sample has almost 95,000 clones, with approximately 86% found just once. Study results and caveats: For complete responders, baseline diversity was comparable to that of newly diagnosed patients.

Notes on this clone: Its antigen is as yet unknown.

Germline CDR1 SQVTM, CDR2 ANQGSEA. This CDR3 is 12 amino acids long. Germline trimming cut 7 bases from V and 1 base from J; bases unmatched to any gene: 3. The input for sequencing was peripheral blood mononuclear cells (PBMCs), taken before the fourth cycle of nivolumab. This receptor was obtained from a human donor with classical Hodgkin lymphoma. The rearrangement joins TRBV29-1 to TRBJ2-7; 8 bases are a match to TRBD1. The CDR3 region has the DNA TGCAGCGCAGGACAGGGATCCTACGAGCAGTACTTC. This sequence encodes CSAGQGSYEQYF.